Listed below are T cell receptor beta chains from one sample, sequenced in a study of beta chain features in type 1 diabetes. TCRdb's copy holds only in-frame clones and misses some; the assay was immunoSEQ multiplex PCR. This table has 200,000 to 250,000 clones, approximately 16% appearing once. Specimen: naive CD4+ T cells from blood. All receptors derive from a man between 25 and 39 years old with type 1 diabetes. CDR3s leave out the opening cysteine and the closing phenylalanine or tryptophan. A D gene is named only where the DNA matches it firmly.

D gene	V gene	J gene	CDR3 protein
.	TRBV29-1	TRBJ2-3	SVITSPLLTDTQY
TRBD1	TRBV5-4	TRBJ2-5	ASSSRTGQETQY
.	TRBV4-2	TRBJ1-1	ASSQVGGRGPEAF
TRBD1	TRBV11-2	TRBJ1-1	ASSLAGTVTEAF
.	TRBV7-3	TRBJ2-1	ASSLAGQAYNEQF
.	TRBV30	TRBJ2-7	AWRWARSNEQY
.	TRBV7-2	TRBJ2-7	ASSLVAARYEQY
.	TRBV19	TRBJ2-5	ASSIAATEETQY
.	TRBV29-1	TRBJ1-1	SVQGSHEAF
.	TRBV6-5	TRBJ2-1	ASSYRRPTYNEQF
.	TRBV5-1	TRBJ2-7	ASSLDGSGALPE
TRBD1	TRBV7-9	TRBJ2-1	ASSLRGQNSYNEQF
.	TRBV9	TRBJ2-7	ASSPNGSPSNEQY
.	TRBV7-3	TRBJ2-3	ASSRVTRDTQY
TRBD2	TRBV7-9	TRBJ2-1	ASSLVAGGWNEQF
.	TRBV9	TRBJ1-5	ASSFSGSNQPQH
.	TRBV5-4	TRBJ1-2	ASSLEVGYGYT
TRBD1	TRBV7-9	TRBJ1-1	ASRSDREYTEAF
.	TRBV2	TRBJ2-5	AGLYGTGEETQY
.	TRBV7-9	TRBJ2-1	ASSSRGTPDNEQF